These 4 T cell receptor beta chains were sequenced from one sample in a study of blood T cell repertoires in COVID-19 (dated by TCRdb to 2018 to 2020). Library generation was performed with the immunoSEQ multiplex PCR assay. What TCRdb holds here is the immuneACCESS table cut down to in-frame rearrangements. Part of the clones is not present; checked against another copy, under half of the missing clones reflect an unresolved V gene, and the others are unexplained. For this sample the table gives about 120,000 clones, of which approximately 83% were detected only once. The top ten clonotypes cover about 5% of the sample. Sequences were obtained from peripheral blood. Every receptor here comes from a woman in her 70s with acute or convalescent COVID-19.

The chain has TRBV13 and TRBJ2-1, with D maybe TRBD2 (5 bases). This CDR3 comprises 13 residues. The ends were cut back, 0 bases at V and 9 bases at J, with 9 bases in the middle. CDR1 is PRHDT, CDR2 FYEKMQ, per germline (reference sequence). The CDR3 loop reads CASSLGVRGEQFF. The CDR3 coding sequence is TGTGCCAGCAGCTTAGGTGTACGGGGTGAGCAGTTCTTC.

The chain links TRBV7-6 to TRBJ2-5, with 7 bases that match TRBD1. Germline V CDR1 and CDR2: SGHVS, FNYEAQ. V trimming: 1 base; J trimming: 2 bases; junction bases outside the gene matches: 1. The CDR3 is 14 amino acids. The CDR3 region has the DNA TGTGCCAGCAGCTTAGACAGGGGACAAGAGACCCAGTACTTC. This gives the protein CASSLDRGQETQYF.

The chain employs TRBV6-2 or TRBV6-3 and TRBJ1-2; no firm D call. Germline values: CDR1 MNHEY, CDR2 SVGEGT. Deletions cut 5 bases from V and 3 bases from J, with 7 bases between. The CDR3 is made up of 12 amino acids. The CDR3 DNA follows: TGTGCCAGCAGTCACAGAGACTATGGCTACACCTTC. This translates into CASSHRDYGYTF.

This chain joins TRBV6-2 or TRBV6-3 and TRBJ2-4; D is possibly TRBD1 (5 bases). The V gene's germline CDR1 is MNHEY and CDR2 SVGEGT. V lost 2 bases and J lost 5, with 10 bases in between. This CDR3 has 14 amino acids. CDR3 region: CASSYGVRENIQYF. The CDR3 nucleotides read TGTGCCAGCAGTTACGGGGTCAGGGAAAACATTCAGTACTTC.